The 21 T cell receptor beta chains below all came from one sample that was sequenced in a study of blood T cell repertoires in COVID-19. Repertoires were generated with immunoSEQ multiplex PCR, while TCRdb's copy carries only in-frame clones and drops some. The repertoire holds roughly 200,000 clones, with roughly 86% as singletons. The source material was peripheral blood. The receptors were sampled from a man aged 35 to 55 with active or convalescent COVID-19.

The rearrangement links TRBV28 to TRBJ1-4, with 9 bases that match TRBD1. Germline V gene sequence: CDR1 MDHEN, CDR2 SYDVKM. CDR3 size: 15 residues. Trimming at V came to 1 base and at J to 7 bases, leaving 4 bases not matched to a gene. CDR3 in amino acids: CASSLLGGQGEKLFF. CDR3 in DNA: TGTGCCAGCAGTTTATTGGGGGGACAGGGTGAAAAACTGTTTTTT.

The rearrangement links TRBV5-8 to TRBJ1-5; 7 nucleotides line up with TRBD1. CDR1 is SGHTS, CDR2 YDEGEE, per germline. The ends lost 2 bases at V and 7 bases at J; junction bases unmatched: 12. The CDR3 spans 16 residues. CDR3 residues: CASSFKGASLGQPQHF. CDR3 DNA: TGTGCCAGCAGCTTCAAGGGGGCGAGTTTGGGACAGCCCCAGCATTTT. Together with reference TRBV5-8 and TRBJ1-5, the CDR3 gives the full variable domain: EAGVTQSPTHLIKTRGQQATLRCSPISGHTSVYWYQQALGLGLQFLLWYDEGEERNRGNFPPRFSGRQFPNYSSELNVNALELEDSALYLCASSFKGASLGQPQHFGDGTRLSIL.

This chain connects TRBV4-2 to TRBJ2-1, with TRBD2 matching over 15 bases. The CDR3 sequence is 16 residues long. In germline, CDR1 is LGHNA, CDR2 YNFKEQ. The ends lost 0 bases at V and 15 bases at J; junction bases unmatched: 9. DNA for the CDR3: TGTGCCAGCAGCCAAGACTCAGGGACTAGCGGGGGGTCCCGGTTCTTC. Translated: CASSQDSGTSGGSRFF.

The gene calls are TRBV27 and TRBJ2-7; D is undetermined. V shed 5 bases and J shed 2 bases, with 13 bases lying between them. CDR3 length: 14 residues. CDR1 is MNHEY, CDR2 SMNVEV, per germline (reference sequence). The CDR3 sequence is CASSISDPTYEQYF. The CDR3 DNA sequence: TGTGCCAGCAGTATTTCCGATCCTACCTACGAGCAGTACTTC.

The rearrangement joins TRBV7-9 to TRBJ1-2; 9 bases agree with TRBD1. This CDR3 region has 15 residues. The trim removed 6 bases at V and 6 bases at J, leaving 11 bases unmatched. Germline lookup yields CDR1 SEHNR and CDR2 FQNEAQ (reference sequence). CDR3: CASRGPIDRGDGYTF. DNA of the CDR3: TGTGCCAGCAGGGGCCCCATCGACAGGGGGGATGGCTACACCTTC.

J is TRBJ2-7 and V is TRBV7-9; D is possibly TRBD1 (6 bases). V was pared by 2 bases and J by 3 bases, with 11 bases between. The CDR3 consists of 14 residues. CDR1 is SEHNR and CDR2 is FQNEAQ in the germline V gene (reference sequence). CDR3 sequence reads: CASSLPGQYYEQYF. DNA of the CDR3: TGTGCCAGCAGCTTACCCGGACAGTACTACGAGCAGTACTTC.

DNA of the CDR3: TGTGCCGTCAGAGAGACAGTGAACACTGAAGCTTTCTTT. Translating gives CAVRETVNTEAFF. This sequence joins TRBV19 and TRBJ1-1; a possible D gene is TRBD1 (5 bases). V shed 11 bases and J shed 0 bases, with 13 bases lying between them. The CDR3 is made up of 13 amino acids. Germline assignment: CDR1 LNHDA and CDR2 SQIVND (reference sequence).

The gene calls are TRBV28 and TRBJ1-1, with 9 bases aligning to TRBD1. This CDR3 spans 14 amino acids. The germline V gene encodes CDR1 MDHEN and CDR2 SYDVKM. J lost 11 bases, V lost 3 bases, and 10 bases had no gene match. The CDR3 DNA is TGTGCCAGCAGTTTCCCTGGACAGGGGAAGGTGGCTTTCTTT. This encodes CASSFPGQGKVAFF.

V and J are TRBV7-6 and TRBJ2-5; 10 bases map to TRBD2. Germline lookup yields CDR1 SGHVS and CDR2 FNYEAQ. The CDR3 consists of 16 residues. The trim removed 0 bases at V and 2 bases at J, leaving 3 bases unmatched. The CDR3 bases are TGTGCCAGCAGCTTAGCGGGTAGCGGGGGGCAAGAGACCCAGTACTTC. Translating gives CASSLAGSGGQETQYF.

The rearrangement links TRBV6-1 to TRBJ2-5; TRBD1 matches at 9 bases. The CDR3 consists of 14 residues. Germline V gene lookup returns CDR1 MNHNS and CDR2 SASEGT. V shed 2 bases and J 5 bases; nucleotides not matched to a gene: 3. Written as DNA, the CDR3 is TGTGCCAGCAGTGAACACACAGGGGGCGAGACCCAGTACTTC. Translation: CASSEHTGGETQYF.

This chain joins TRBV12-3 or TRBV12-4 and TRBJ2-3; D remains ambiguous. The CDR3 contains 13 residues. Trimming took 2 bases from V and 2 from J, leaving 5 bases between them. The CDR3 DNA follows: TGTGCCAGCAGTTTACCCAACACAGATACGCAGTATTTT. As protein: CASSLPNTDTQYF.

This sequence joins TRBV7-9 and TRBJ2-6, with D hard to call. Germline V gives CDR1 SEHNR, CDR2 FQNEAQ (reference sequence). The CDR3 extends over 16 amino acids. The germline V and J ends were trimmed by 3 bases and 4 bases, with 13 bases remaining between them. The DNA of the CDR3 is TGTGCCAGCAGCTTGCCCAGGATCTCCGGGGCCAACGTCCTGACTTTC. Translated, it gives CASSLPRISGANVLTF.

The J gene is TRBJ2-2, the V gene TRBV6-6, with D possibly matching TRBD2 (6 bases). V shed 4 bases and J shed 5 bases, with 8 bases lying between them. This CDR3 has 13 amino acids. The germline gives CDR1 MNHNY, CDR2 SVGAGI (reference sequence). In nucleotides, the CDR3 is TGTGCCAGCAGTTCAGGGACTACCGGGGAGCTGTTTTTT. Translation: CASSSGTTGELFF.

J is TRBJ1-6 and V is TRBV9; 9 bases line up with TRBD1. The CDR3 loop spans 15 amino acids. Germline CDR1 SGDLS, CDR2 YYNGEE. Unmatched junction bases numbered 6, after V lost 3 bases and J lost 8 bases. Written as DNA, the CDR3 is TGTGCCAGCAGCGCCCGGGACAGGGTGGATTCACCCCTCCACTTT. Translating it yields CASSARDRVDSPLHF.

V usage is TRBV2 and J usage is TRBJ1-2; D is unresolved. CDR1 and CDR2 from the germline V gene are SNHLY and FYNNEI. This CDR3 has 14 amino acids. Trimming shortened V by 4 bases and J by 2 bases, and 11 bases separated the two germline ends. The CDR3 here is CASSGEGINYGYTF. The DNA for the CDR3 is TGTGCCAGCAGTGGGGAGGGAATAAACTATGGCTACACCTTC.

The chain carries TRBV3-1 (or the pseudogene TRBV3-2) and TRBJ1-3; D not certain. This CDR3 is 12 amino acids long. Trimming shortened V by 4 bases and J by 5 bases, and 6 bases separated the two germline ends. CDR1 is LGHDT, CDR2 YNNKEL, per germline (reference sequence). The CDR3 DNA follows: TGTGCCAGCAGCCCAGGTCGAAACACCATATATTTT. It yields the protein CASSPGRNTIYF.

V usage is TRBV11-3 and J usage is TRBJ2-3; a possible D gene is TRBD1 (5 bases). Trimming pared 5 bases from V and 2 bases from J, leaving 17 bases between. The CDR3 is 16 residues long. The germline CDR1 and CDR2 sequences are SGHNT and YENEEA. DNA of the CDR3: TGTGCCAGCAGCCCAGGACGGACAAGCCTCACAGATACGCAGTATTTT. Translating gives CASSPGRTSLTDTQYF. The whole variable domain, remainder taken from reference TRBV11-3 and TRBJ2-3, is EAGVVQSPRYKIIEKKQPVAFWCNPISGHNTLYWYLQNLGQGPELLIRYENEEAVDDSQLPKDRFSAERLKGVDSTLKIQPAELGDSAVYLCASSPGRTSLTDTQYFGPGTRLTVL.

The chain links TRBV19 to TRBJ1-6; a possible D gene is TRBD1 (6 bases). Looked up from germline, CDR1 is LNHDA and CDR2 is SQIVND (reference sequence). V shed 5 bases and J shed 2 bases, with 16 bases lying between them. The CDR3 contains 17 residues. CDR3 sequence: CASSEGQSIPYNSPLHF. CDR3 nucleotides: TGTGCCAGTAGTGAGGGACAAAGTATCCCCTATAATTCACCCCTCCACTTT.

The chain joins TRBV10-2 to TRBJ2-5; D is possibly TRBD2 (6 bases). CDR3 length: 15 residues. The germline gives CDR1 WSHSY, CDR2 SAAADI. V shed 6 bases and J shed 5 bases, with 19 bases lying between them. DNA for the CDR3: TGCGCCAGCAGGCGCTTGCGGGGCGGCACGGAGACCCAGTACTTC. As protein: CASRRLRGGTETQYF.

The gene calls are TRBV7-9 and TRBJ1-3; TRBD1 matches 8 bases. The CDR3 runs 14 residues. Per the germline V gene, CDR1 is SEHNR and CDR2 is FQNEAQ (reference sequence). Trimming took 5 bases from V and 5 from J; bases not matched to a gene: 5. The CDR3 bases are TGTGCCAGCAGCCCCGGGACAGGCAGAAACACCATATATTTT. It codes for CASSPGTGRNTIYF.

This chain connects TRBV25-1 to TRBJ1-2; 8 bases agree with TRBD1. The V gene's germline CDR1 is MGHDK and CDR2 SYGVNS. With V trimmed by 10 bases and J by 4 bases, 5 bases remained unmatched. This CDR3 spans 12 amino acids. CDR3 bases: TGTGCCATCGTAGACAGGGGCTATGGCTACACCTTC. Translating it yields CAIVDRGYGYTF.